These 2 T cell receptor beta chains were all obtained from the same sample, sequenced in a study of radiotherapy plus CTLA-4 blockade in lung cancer. Sequencing used immunoSEQ multiplex PCR; TCRdb keeps in-frame clones, though not all of them. The repertoire has roughly 97,000 clones, 60% to 75% of them found once; the top ten carry approximately 3%. The source was peripheral blood, collected from a patient treated with radiotherapy plus ipilimumab. These receptors all stem from a human donor with non-small cell lung cancer who had a partial response to radiotherapy plus ipilimumab. Some clones in this sample may be carry-over from other donors' samples.

This clone was seen a few times. V gene TRBV6-1 combines with J gene TRBJ1-5, with 8 bases matching TRBD1. This CDR3 comprises 13 residues. From germline, CDR1 is MNHNS and CDR2 SASEGT. J gave up 7 bases and V 7 bases, and 6 bases lay outside the gene matches. The CDR3 spells CASTRGPGQPQHF. CDR3 DNA: TGTGCCAGCACCAGGGGGCCGGGGCAGCCCCAGCATTTT.

J is TRBJ2-2 and V is TRBV4-2, with a weak D call TRBD2 (6 bases). The ends were cut back, 1 base at V and 1 base at J, with 10 bases in the middle. Germline V gene data show CDR1 as LGHNA and CDR2 as YNFKEQ. This CDR3 has 16 amino acids. The CDR3: CASSQGPGVNTGELFF. In DNA, the CDR3 is TGTGCCAGCAGCCAAGGACCGGGGGTGAACACCGGGGAGCTGTTTTTT.